Shown below are 26 T cell receptor beta chains from a single sample sequenced in a study of identical twins. From the 5' RACE reads, TCRdb called clonotypes with MiXCR, one entry per CDR3 protein. The sample lists approximately 1.8 million distinct CDR3 sequences; around a third were seen once. The sample consisted of cord blood. The receptors originated from a newborn girl in good health.

This sequence joins TRBV7-9 and TRBJ1-4, with D unclear. V lost 3 bases and J lost 3, with 14 bases in between. This CDR3 is 16 amino acids long. Germline CDR1 SEHNR, CDR2 FQNEAQ (reference sequence). The DNA of the CDR3 is TGTGCCAGCAGCTTGAGCGGAGGGTCGCCTAATGAAAAACTGTTTTTT. Its protein is CASSLSGGSPNEKLFF.

The chain is built from TRBV3-1 and TRBJ2-1; TRBD2 might be the D (5 bases). Trimming left V 1 base short and J 7 bases short, with 11 bases between. The CDR3 length is 14 residues. Germline V gene data show CDR1 as LGHDT and CDR2 as YNNKEL (reference sequence). CDR3 bases: TGTGCCAGCAGCCAAGGAGGGCCCCGGAATGAGCAGTTCTTC. This codes for CASSQGGPRNEQFF.

The chain has TRBV5-6 and TRBJ2-3; 13 nucleotides line up with TRBD2. This CDR3 spans 18 amino acids. The V segment lost 1 base and the J segment 4 bases; nucleotides outside the gene matches: 9. Per germline, CDR1 SGHDT and CDR2 YYEEEE. CDR3 DNA: TGTGCCAGCAGCTTGTCCTCAGGACTAGCGGGGGATGCAGATACGCAGTATTTT. The encoded protein is CASSLSSGLAGDADTQYF.

There are a few counts of this clonotype. The V and J genes are TRBV9 and TRBJ2-3; 9 bases are a match to TRBD2. After removal of 0 bases from V and 0 bases from J, the junction contained 8 bases not matched to a gene. The CDR3 is made up of 18 amino acids. The germline CDR1 and CDR2 sequences are SGDLS and YYNGEE. CDR3 sequence: CASSVAAGGQLSTDTQYF. The CDR3 nucleotides are TGTGCCAGCAGCGTAGCAGCGGGAGGTCAACTTAGCACAGATACGCAGTATTTT.

This clonotype was counted a few times. The chain has TRBV2 and TRBJ2-4, with 10 bases fitting TRBD1. The J call is doubtful: the DNA matches TRBJ2-7 better. Germline V gene sequence: CDR1 SNHLY, CDR2 FYNNEI. CDR3 length: 14 amino acids. This CDR3 is CASSTGTGAGEQYF. CDR3 nucleotide sequence: TGTGCCAGCAGTACCGGGACAGGGGCGGGCGAGCAGTACTTC.

The rearrangement joins TRBV27 to TRBJ2-1; the D gene could be TRBD1 or TRBD2 (5 bases each). CDR3 length: 16 amino acids. Germline lookup yields CDR1 MNHEY and CDR2 SMNVEV (reference sequence). V was clipped by 2 bases and J by 2 bases, with 13 bases between them. CDR3 nucleotide sequence: TGTGCCAGCAGTTTAGGTGGGGGTACGGCCTACAATGAGCAGTTCTTC. Translation: CASSLGGGTAYNEQFF.

The V call is TRBV20-1, the J call TRBJ1-1; the D is unclear. Trimming shortened V by 7 bases and J by 0 bases, and 18 bases separated the two germline ends. The CDR3 extends over 15 amino acids. CDR1 and CDR2 (germline): DFQATT, SNEGSKA (reference sequence). This CDR3 is CSVPHPSIMNTEAFF. DNA for the CDR3: TGCAGTGTGCCGCATCCTAGCATCATGAACACTGAAGCTTTCTTT.

This clonotype came up a few times. The V and J genes are TRBV24-1 and TRBJ1-2, with 7 bases matching TRBD1. Germline-derived CDR1 and CDR2 are KGHDR and SFDVKD. This CDR3 region has 15 residues. Trimming removed 4 bases from V and 7 bases from J; junction bases left unmatched: 11. The CDR3 DNA is TGTGCCACCAGTGACACGACAGGGTGGTACGGTGGCTACACCTTC. Translation: CATSDTTGWYGGYTF.

The gene calls are TRBV5-1 and TRBJ2-7, with 8 bases that match TRBD1. Germline values: CDR1 SGHRS, CDR2 YFSETQ. The CDR3 has 16 amino acids. With V trimmed by 0 bases and J by 4 bases, 9 bases remained unmatched. The CDR3 loop reads CASSLEGTGFVYEQYF. The CDR3 bases are TGCGCCAGCAGCTTGGAGGGGACAGGCTTCGTATACGAGCAGTACTTC.

This rearrangement joins TRBV25-1 to TRBJ2-7; 8 nucleotides match TRBD1. CDR1 and CDR2 from the germline V gene are MGHDK and SYGVNS. V lost 4 bases to trimming and J lost 4 bases; unmatched junction nucleotides: 6. The CDR3 contains 14 residues. Written as DNA, the CDR3 is TGTGCCAGCAGTGCCCCCGACAGGGGTTACGAGCAGTACTTC. It translates to CASSAPDRGYEQYF.

This chain links TRBV29-1 with TRBJ2-1, with a weak D call TRBD1 (5 bases). Trimming shortened V by 4 bases and J by 10 bases, and 14 bases separated the two germline ends. The germline gives CDR1 SQVTM, CDR2 ANQGSEA. The CDR3 has 12 amino acids. CDR3 in DNA: TGCAGCGTTGTAGACAGATCCTACGAGCAGTTCTTC. Protein product: CSVVDRSYEQFF.

As concerns this clonotype: One end of the junction varies from germline; a read error may be responsible. This chain joins TRBV11-3 and TRBJ2-7, with 12 nucleotides matching TRBD2. This CDR3 is 17 amino acids long. Germline V CDR1 and CDR2: SGHNT, YENEEA. In DNA, the CDR3 is TGTGCCAGCGGCTTATCACTGACTAGCGGGAGCTACAATGAGCAGTACTTC. Protein product: CASGLSLTSGSYNEQYF.

This chain joins TRBV7-2 and TRBJ1-2; D is ambiguous. V gave up 6 bases and J gave up 3 bases, with 17 bases separating them. The CDR3 has 15 amino acids. Germline lookup yields CDR1 SGHTA and CDR2 FQGNSA. This CDR3 reads CASRPVGYQYYGYTF. CDR3 nucleotide sequence: TGTGCCAGCAGGCCGGTGGGGTATCAGTACTATGGCTACACCTTC.

In its sample, this clonotype was seen a few times. The gene calls are TRBV5-6 and TRBJ2-7; TRBD1 matches 7 bases. The V gene end was trimmed by 5 bases and the J gene end by 2 bases; junction bases not matched to a gene: 13. The germline V gene encodes CDR1 SGHDT and CDR2 YYEEEE. The CDR3 runs to 16 residues. CDR3 protein: CASSPLDRGPTYEQYF. CDR3 sequence (DNA): TGTGCCAGCAGTCCGCTCGATAGGGGGCCCACCTACGAGCAGTACTTC.

In its sample, this clonotype was seen many times. The V call is TRBV27, the J call TRBJ2-5; a possible D gene is TRBD1 (5 bases). The CDR3 loop spans 13 amino acids. The germline CDR1 and CDR2 sequences are MNHEY and SMNVEV (reference sequence). V was trimmed by 6 bases and J by 2 bases, leaving 10 bases between them. The CDR3 nucleotides are TGTGCCAGCAGAGGACAATTACAAGAGACCCAGTACTTC. Protein: CASRGQLQETQYF.

This chain joins TRBV30 and TRBJ2-3; D might be TRBD1 or TRBD2, each matching 5 bases. From germline, CDR1 is GTSNPN and CDR2 SVGIG (reference sequence). V lost 0 bases and J lost 8, with 9 bases in between. This CDR3 spans 12 amino acids. The CDR3 sequence: CAWSVRESTQYF. The CDR3 region has the DNA TGTGCCTGGAGTGTCAGGGAGAGTACGCAGTATTTT.

The table lists this clonotype with a few counts. The chain is built from TRBV25-1 and TRBJ1-5, with a weak D call TRBD1 (5 bases). V lost 5 bases, J lost 4 bases, and 15 bases lay in between. This CDR3 spans 15 amino acids. Per the germline V gene, CDR1 is MGHDK and CDR2 is SYGVNS. The CDR3 DNA follows: TGTGCCAGCAGTCCACCGGGACGCACTAATCAGCCCCAGCATTTT. Amino acids: CASSPPGRTNQPQHF. Full variable domain (outside the CDR3, taken from reference TRBV25-1 and TRBJ1-5): EADIYQTPRYLVIGTGKKITLECSQTMGHDKMYWYQQDPGMELHLIHYSYGVNSTEKGDLSSESTVSRIRTEHFPLTLESARPSHTSQYLCASSPPGRTNQPQHFGDGTRLSIL.

This clonotype has only a few counts. V and J are TRBV20-1 and TRBJ1-2; D not resolved. CDR3 length equals 15 residues. V lost 0 bases and J 0 bases, leaving 11 bases between the germline ends. Looked up from germline, CDR1 is DFQATT and CDR2 is SNEGSKA (reference sequence). This CDR3 is CSARDTRTANYGYTF. The CDR3 region has the DNA TGCAGTGCTAGAGATACACGGACCGCTAACTATGGCTACACCTTC.

Of note for this clonotype: The final CDR3 position lacks the conserved phenylalanine or tryptophan, pointing to a likely read error. V is TRBV24-1 and J is TRBJ2-3; possibly TRBD1 for D (6 bases). CDR1 and CDR2 (germline): KGHDR, SFDVKD. V lost 4 bases to trimming and J lost 6 bases, with 10 bases between them. There are 13 residues in the CDR3. The CDR3 DNA reads as TGTGCCACCAGTGACTACCAGGGGGATACGCAGTATGTT. Its translation: CATSDYQGDTQYV.

V is TRBV10-3 and J is TRBJ1-5; maybe TRBD1 (6 bases). The CDR3 is 14 amino acids. From germline, CDR1 is ENHRY and CDR2 SYGVKD. Trimming cost V 5 bases and J 5 bases, with 13 bases left between them. The CDR3 nucleotides read TGTGCCATCAGTCATTCCCCAGGGGATCAGCCCCAGCATTTT. Translation: CAISHSPGDQPQHF.

J is TRBJ2-1 and V is TRBV15; no clear D. The CDR3 is 14 amino acids. V lost 0 bases and J 3 bases, leaving 6 bases between the germline ends. Looked up from germline, CDR1 is LNHNV and CDR2 is YYDKDF (reference sequence). The CDR3 bases are TGTGCCACCAGCAGAGATTGGAGCTACAATGAGCAGTTCTTC. Translation gives CATSRDWSYNEQFF. Based on the CDR3 plus reference TRBV15 and TRBJ2-1, the full variable domain is DAMVIQNPRYQVTQFGKPVTLSCSQTLNHNVMYWYQQKSSQAPKLLFHYYDKDFNNEADTPDNFQSRRPNTSFCFLDIRSPGLGDTAMYLCATSRDWSYNEQFFGPGTRLTVL.

This clonotype was detected many times. The V and J genes are TRBV12-3 or TRBV12-4 and TRBJ1-2; 8 bases are shared with TRBD1. There are 16 residues in the CDR3. The junction had 6 bases not matched to a gene; V was cut back by 1 base and J by 2 bases. DNA for the CDR3: TGTGCCAGCAGTTTAGGACAGGGGAGACTAAACTATGGCTACACCTTC. This translates into CASSLGQGRLNYGYTF.

The chain employs TRBV6-9 and TRBJ2-3; tentatively, D is TRBD1 (6 bases). The V end lost 8 bases, the J end lost 5 bases, and 20 bases lay between the germline ends. CDR1 is MNHGY and CDR2 is SVAAGI in the germline V gene. The CDR3 runs to 15 residues. In DNA, the CDR3 is TGTGCCAGCGGGGGCCATAAGCGTTTCGTAGATACGCAGTATTTT. This gives the protein CASGGHKRFVDTQYF.

The rearrangement uses TRBV15 and TRBJ1-5; 9 bases agree with TRBD1. V shed 0 bases, J shed 6 bases, and the junction held 6 bases outside the gene matches. The CDR3 is made up of 16 amino acids. CDR1 and CDR2 (germline): LNHNV, YYDKDF (reference sequence). The CDR3 reads CATSRDLDRGSQPQHF. As DNA, the CDR3 is TGTGCCACCAGCAGAGATCTAGACAGGGGGTCTCAGCCCCAGCATTTT.

V usage is TRBV11-2 and J usage is TRBJ2-5, with D maybe TRBD2 (6 bases). Per the germline V gene, CDR1 is SGHAT and CDR2 is FQNNGV. Between the trimmed V and J ends, which lost 5 bases and 11 bases, there was a span of 18 bases. This CDR3 region has 13 residues. In DNA, the CDR3 is TGTGCCAGCAGCCCAGATAGGAAACGGGAGCAGTACTTC. It specifies CASSPDRKREQYF.

There are a few counts of this clonotype. The chain joins TRBV7-2 to TRBJ1-2; 7 bases map to TRBD1. Germline CDR1 is SGHTA and CDR2 is FQGNSA. The CDR3 length is 14 residues. V lost 6 bases and J lost 6; bases outside the gene matches: 10. The CDR3 sequence is CASSPLQGPDGYTF. Here the CDR3 DNA reads TGTGCCAGCAGTCCCTTACAGGGGCCCGATGGCTACACCTTC.